The rows below give T cell receptor beta chains drawn from one sample of a study of blood T cell repertoires in COVID-19. Libraries were prepared by immunoSEQ multiplex PCR; TCRdb keeps only in-frame clonotypes and omits some of them. The table lists 150,000 to 200,000 clones, about 88% of them singletons. Sequenced material: peripheral blood. These receptors were collected from a woman of 80 years or more with acute or convalescent COVID-19. The CDR3 runs from the conserved cysteine through the conserved F or W. Fields, in order: J gene, clone size, D gene, V gene, CDR3 protein, CDR3 DNA. A D gene is named only where the DNA matches it firmly. Expanded clones are given a class, and other clones once, few, many or no size at all.

j_gene: TRBJ1-1; abundance: many; d_gene: TRBD1; v_gene: TRBV28; CDR3aa: CASSYRDRVPTEAFF; CDR3nt: TGTGCCAGTAGTTACCGGGACAGGGTCCCCACTGAAGCTTTCTTT
j_gene: TRBJ2-1; abundance: once; d_gene: NA; v_gene: TRBV6-1; CDR3aa: CASSEQQRQDEQFF; CDR3nt: TGTGCCAGCAGTGAACAGCAACGCCAGGATGAGCAGTTCTTC
j_gene: TRBJ1-2; abundance: NA; d_gene: NA; v_gene: TRBV5-1; CDR3aa: CATATGASNYGYTF; CDR3nt: TGCGCCACCGCGACGGGTGCCTCTAACTATGGCTACACCTTC
j_gene: TRBJ1-2; abundance: NA; d_gene: NA; v_gene: TRBV7-2; CDR3aa: CASSLGVRPAANRNYGYTF; CDR3nt: TGTGCCAGCAGCTTAGGGGTGCGGCCCGCCGCTAACCGCAACTATGGCTACACCTTC
j_gene: TRBJ1-1; abundance: NA; d_gene: TRBD1; v_gene: TRBV20-1; CDR3aa: CSASIIGGGGTEAFF; CDR3nt: TGCAGTGCTAGTATTATTGGAGGGGGCGGCACTGAAGCTTTCTTT
j_gene: TRBJ2-7; abundance: once; d_gene: TRBD1; v_gene: TRBV19; CDR3aa: CASSDRGRINEQYF; CDR3nt: TGTGCCAGTAGTGACAGGGGGCGGATTAACGAGCAGTACTTC
j_gene: TRBJ2-2; abundance: NA; d_gene: TRBD2; v_gene: TRBV10-1; CDR3aa: CASNLAGGPNGELFF; CDR3nt: TGCGCCAGCAATCTGGCGGGAGGGCCTAACGGGGAGCTGTTTTTT
j_gene: TRBJ2-1; abundance: NA; d_gene: TRBD1; v_gene: TRBV7-7; CDR3aa: CASSLGGPFYNEQFF; CDR3nt: TGTGCTAGCAGCTTAGGGGGCCCTTTCTACAATGAGCAGTTCTTC
j_gene: TRBJ2-5; abundance: many; d_gene: TRBD1; v_gene: TRBV5-4; CDR3aa: CASSQGQGNGETQYF; CDR3nt: TGTGCCAGCAGCCAGGGACAGGGGAACGGAGAGACCCAGTACTTC
j_gene: TRBJ1-2; abundance: NA; d_gene: TRBD1; v_gene: TRBV19; CDR3aa: CASSSWTGTVYGYTF; CDR3nt: TGTGCCAGTAGTTCTTGGACAGGGACTGTCTATGGCTACACCTTC
j_gene: TRBJ2-3; abundance: NA; d_gene: TRBD2; v_gene: TRBV6-4; CDR3aa: CASSDGAGATDTQYF; CDR3nt: TGTGCCAGCAGTGACGGAGCGGGAGCGACAGATACGCAGTATTTT
j_gene: TRBJ2-7; abundance: NA; d_gene: NA; v_gene: TRBV5-1; CDR3aa: CASSPSRGHYEQYF; CDR3nt: TGCGCCAGCAGCCCGAGCAGGGGCCACTACGAGCAGTACTTC
j_gene: TRBJ1-2; abundance: NA; d_gene: TRBD1; v_gene: TRBV18; CDR3aa: CASSPLDRAPNYGYTF; CDR3nt: TGTGCCAGCTCACCACTCGACAGGGCCCCTAACTATGGCTACACCTTC
j_gene: TRBJ2-3; abundance: NA; d_gene: NA; v_gene: TRBV11-2; CDR3aa: CASSLDNMWPDDTQYF; CDR3nt: TGTGCCAGCAGCTTAGATAATATGTGGCCAGATGATACGCAGTATTTT
j_gene: TRBJ2-7; abundance: NA; d_gene: TRBD2; v_gene: TRBV7-6; CDR3aa: CASSSSIAGGRYEQYF; CDR3nt: TGTGCCAGCAGCTCCTCCATAGCGGGAGGGCGCTACGAGCAGTACTTC
j_gene: TRBJ1-2; abundance: NA; d_gene: NA; v_gene: TRBV5-1; CDR3aa: CASSLGATNYGYTF; CDR3nt: TGCGCCAGCAGCTTGGGAGCGACTAACTATGGCTACACCTTC
j_gene: TRBJ1-4; abundance: NA; d_gene: TRBD1; v_gene: TRBV7-9; CDR3aa: CASSPGTGPSNEKLFF; CDR3nt: TGTGCCAGCAGCCCGGGGACAGGGCCTTCTAATGAAAAACTGTTTTTT
j_gene: TRBJ1-2; abundance: NA; d_gene: NA; v_gene: TRBV6-2/TRBV6-3; CDR3aa: CASSESSLGYTF; CDR3nt: TGTGCCAGCAGTGAGTCCTCCCTTGGCTACACCTTC
j_gene: TRBJ1-3; abundance: NA; d_gene: NA; v_gene: TRBV5-1; CDR3aa: CASSLDRAIGNTIYF; CDR3nt: TGCGCCAGCAGCTTGGACAGGGCCATTGGAAACACCATATATTTT
j_gene: TRBJ2-2; abundance: NA; d_gene: NA; v_gene: TRBV6-2/TRBV6-3; CDR3aa: CASSYSLRTVNTGELFF; CDR3nt: TGTGCCAGCAGTTACTCGCTTAGGACAGTCAACACCGGGGAGCTGTTTTTT
j_gene: TRBJ1-5; abundance: NA; d_gene: TRBD1; v_gene: TRBV7-8; CDR3aa: CASSPLTGGGNQPQHF; CDR3nt: TGTGCCAGCAGCCCCTTGACAGGGGGAGGGAATCAGCCCCAGCATTTT
j_gene: TRBJ2-5; abundance: NA; d_gene: TRBD1; v_gene: TRBV19; CDR3aa: CASSAQGQGRRETQYF; CDR3nt: TGTGCCAGTAGCGCCCAGGGACAGGGGAGACGAGAGACCCAGTACTTC
j_gene: TRBJ2-1; abundance: NA; d_gene: TRBD1; v_gene: TRBV27; CDR3aa: CASSLMTGGNEQFF; CDR3nt: TGTGCCAGCAGTCTGATGACAGGGGGCAATGAGCAGTTCTTC
j_gene: TRBJ1-5; abundance: NA; d_gene: TRBD1; v_gene: TRBV19; CDR3aa: CASRGQDYSNQPQHF; CDR3nt: TGTGCCAGTAGGGGACAGGATTATAGCAATCAGCCCCAGCATTTT
j_gene: TRBJ1-3; abundance: few; d_gene: TRBD1; v_gene: TRBV15; CDR3aa: CATSRGDRAGNTIYF; CDR3nt: TGTGCCACCAGCAGAGGGGACAGGGCTGGAAACACCATATATTTT
j_gene: TRBJ1-2; abundance: NA; d_gene: TRBD1; v_gene: TRBV5-6; CDR3aa: CASSRRTGNYGYTF; CDR3nt: TGTGCCAGCAGCCGAAGGACAGGGAACTATGGCTACACCTTC
j_gene: TRBJ1-1; abundance: NA; d_gene: NA; v_gene: TRBV15; CDR3aa: CATNKGREGNTEAFF; CDR3nt: TGTGCCACCAATAAGGGGAGGGAAGGAAACACTGAAGCTTTCTTT
j_gene: TRBJ2-7; abundance: NA; d_gene: TRBD2; v_gene: TRBV7-6; CDR3aa: CASSLTYSGRKYEQYF; CDR3nt: TGTGCCAGCAGCTTAACTTATAGCGGGAGAAAGTACGAGCAGTACTTC
j_gene: TRBJ2-7; abundance: NA; d_gene: NA; v_gene: TRBV6-5; CDR3aa: CASSYGTGTYEQYF; CDR3nt: TGTGCCAGCAGTTACGGGACTGGGACCTACGAGCAGTACTTC
j_gene: TRBJ2-6; abundance: NA; d_gene: NA; v_gene: TRBV9; CDR3aa: CASSVQPTAGANVLTF; CDR3nt: TGTGCCAGCAGCGTACAGCCCACAGCCGGGGCCAACGTCCTGACTTTC
j_gene: TRBJ1-1; abundance: few; d_gene: NA; v_gene: TRBV2; CDR3aa: CASSEWTEAFF; CDR3nt: TGTGCCAGCAGTGAATGGACAGAAGCTTTCTTT
j_gene: TRBJ2-3; abundance: NA; d_gene: NA; v_gene: TRBV28; CDR3aa: CASTATSTDTQYF; CDR3nt: TGTGCCAGCACCGCAACTAGCACAGATACGCAGTATTTT
j_gene: TRBJ1-5; abundance: NA; d_gene: NA; v_gene: TRBV12-3/TRBV12-4; CDR3aa: CASSPPRQPQHF; CDR3nt: TGTGCCAGCAGTCCGCCTCGGCAGCCCCAGCATTTT
j_gene: TRBJ1-5; abundance: NA; d_gene: TRBD1; v_gene: TRBV19; CDR3aa: CASRFGQGSQPQHF; CDR3nt: TGTGCCAGTAGATTTGGACAGGGGTCCCAGCCCCAGCATTTT
j_gene: TRBJ1-1; abundance: NA; d_gene: NA; v_gene: TRBV6-5; CDR3aa: CASSYSTAGAEAFF; CDR3nt: TGTGCCAGCAGTTACTCGACGGCCGGGGCTGAAGCTTTCTTT
j_gene: TRBJ2-3; abundance: NA; d_gene: NA; v_gene: TRBV12-3/TRBV12-4; CDR3aa: CASRALSTDTQYF; CDR3nt: TGTGCCAGCAGAGCACTAAGCACAGATACGCAGTATTTT
j_gene: TRBJ2-7; abundance: NA; d_gene: NA; v_gene: TRBV7-7; CDR3aa: CASSLVQGDEQYF; CDR3nt: TGTGCTAGCAGCTTAGTACAGGGCGACGAGCAGTACTTC
j_gene: TRBJ1-4; abundance: NA; d_gene: NA; v_gene: TRBV29-1; CDR3aa: CSVLRNEKLFF; CDR3nt: TGCAGCGTGTTGAGAAATGAAAAACTGTTTTTT
j_gene: TRBJ1-5; abundance: NA; d_gene: NA; v_gene: TRBV23-1; CDR3aa: CASNRVSLLNQPQHF; CDR3nt: TGCGCCAGCAACCGGGTCTCACTACTCAATCAGCCCCAGCATTTT
j_gene: TRBJ2-7; abundance: few; d_gene: TRBD2; v_gene: TRBV19; CDR3aa: CASSMGLAGALNPYEQYF; CDR3nt: TGTGCCAGTAGTATGGGCCTAGCGGGGGCCTTAAACCCCTACGAGCAGTACTTC
j_gene: TRBJ2-7; abundance: NA; d_gene: TRBD1; v_gene: TRBV28; CDR3aa: CASYTGTVTYEQYF; CDR3nt: TGTGCCAGCTACACCGGGACAGTCACCTACGAGCAGTACTTC
j_gene: TRBJ2-2; abundance: NA; d_gene: NA; v_gene: TRBV10-2; CDR3aa: CASTGAGTGELFF; CDR3nt: TGCGCCAGTACAGGGGCGGGGACCGGGGAGCTGTTTTTT
j_gene: TRBJ2-3; abundance: NA; d_gene: TRBD2; v_gene: TRBV9; CDR3aa: CASSARGGADTQYF; CDR3nt: TGTGCCAGCAGCGCCCGGGGGGGAGCAGATACGCAGTATTTT
j_gene: TRBJ2-3; abundance: NA; d_gene: TRBD2; v_gene: TRBV5-1; CDR3aa: CASFPGGAGDTQYF; CDR3nt: TGCGCCAGCTTTCCCGGGGGGGCCGGAGATACGCAGTATTTT
j_gene: TRBJ1-1; abundance: NA; d_gene: TRBD1; v_gene: TRBV19; CDR3aa: CASSIYAGTANTEAFF; CDR3nt: TGTGCCAGTAGTATATACGCCGGGACAGCCAACACTGAAGCTTTCTTT
j_gene: TRBJ2-1; abundance: NA; d_gene: TRBD1; v_gene: TRBV25-1; CDR3aa: CASRRGQVYNEQFF; CDR3nt: TGTGCCAGCAGGAGGGGACAGGTCTACAATGAGCAGTTCTTC
j_gene: TRBJ2-1; abundance: NA; d_gene: TRBD2; v_gene: TRBV6-6; CDR3aa: CASSLRTSGRLYNEQFF; CDR3nt: TGTGCCAGCAGTCTACGGACTAGCGGGAGGTTATACAATGAGCAGTTCTTC
j_gene: TRBJ2-3; abundance: NA; d_gene: TRBD2; v_gene: TRBV7-2; CDR3aa: CASSRRSGGTDTQYF; CDR3nt: TGTGCCAGCAGCCGCAGAAGCGGGGGCACAGATACGCAGTATTTT
j_gene: TRBJ1-5; abundance: NA; d_gene: TRBD1; v_gene: TRBV12-5; CDR3aa: CASGLVDRGANQPQHF; CDR3nt: TGTGCTAGTGGTTTGGTAGACAGGGGGGCCAATCAGCCCCAGCATTTT
j_gene: TRBJ1-1; abundance: NA; d_gene: NA; v_gene: TRBV5-6; CDR3aa: CASRTTRLGPLNTEAFF; CDR3nt: TGTGCCAGCAGGACGACCCGGCTGGGCCCGCTGAACACTGAAGCTTTCTTT
j_gene: TRBJ2-4; abundance: NA; d_gene: TRBD1; v_gene: TRBV18; CDR3aa: CASSPVAWTGENIQYF; CDR3nt: TGTGCCAGCTCACCAGTTGCATGGACAGGAGAAAACATTCAGTACTTC
j_gene: TRBJ2-1; abundance: NA; d_gene: NA; v_gene: TRBV7-3; CDR3aa: CASSLTRDNQGEQFF; CDR3nt: TGTGCCAGCAGCTTAACCCGGGACAACCAAGGGGAGCAGTTCTTC
j_gene: TRBJ2-5; abundance: few; d_gene: TRBD2; v_gene: TRBV9; CDR3aa: CASSVEASGGAGKETQYF; CDR3nt: TGTGCCAGCAGCGTAGAGGCTAGCGGGGGGGCAGGGAAAGAGACCCAGTACTTC
j_gene: TRBJ1-1; abundance: NA; d_gene: TRBD1; v_gene: TRBV5-4; CDR3aa: CASSLGLGGRGDTEAFF; CDR3nt: TGTGCCAGCAGCTTGGGACTAGGAGGCAGGGGGGACACTGAAGCTTTCTTT
j_gene: TRBJ2-5; abundance: NA; d_gene: TRBD2; v_gene: TRBV11-2; CDR3aa: CASSFLAGGPLETQYF; CDR3nt: TGTGCCAGCAGCTTTCTAGCGGGAGGGCCCTTAGAGACCCAGTACTTC